This passage covers 30 T cell receptor delta chains from one sample sequenced in a study of Vδ1+ human thymocytes. General study results and limits: Highly polyclonal TRG and TRD repertoires with Gaussian CDR3 length distributions appeared in thymus.

Their cognate antigens are unknown. The template was reverse-transcribed extracted RNA. The CDR3 regions were amplified by multiplex PCR from V-gene primers to a constant-region primer. TCRdb used CATT to re-call clones from the multiplex PCR reads. This sample yields about 53,000 delta-chain clones, of which around 16% are seen a single time; approximately 0.4% belongs to the top ten. The specimen was Vdelta1+ gamma-delta thymocytes from the thymus. Subset indicated: FACS-sorted CD3+ TCRalphabeta- TCRVdelta1+ TCRVdelta2- thymocytes. The source of these receptors is a girl in the first two years of life who had congenital heart surgery.

The sample holds a few counts of this clone. The chain couples TRDV1 to TRDJ1; TRDD3 matches 10 bases. The CDR3 extends over 19 amino acids. After removal of 4 bases from V and 3 bases from J, the junction contained 17 bases not matched to a gene. CDR1 and CDR2 (germline): TSWWSYY, QGS. The CDR3 loop is CALGVMAFARTGGSDKLIF. The DNA of the CDR3 is TGTGCTCTTGGGGTAATGGCCTTCGCGCGTACTGGGGGATCCGATAAACTCATCTTT.

This clone was seen a few times. V usage is TRDV1 and J usage is TRDJ1; 8 bases map to TRDD3. After removal of 2 bases from V and 0 bases from J, the junction contained 2 bases not matched to a gene. Germline lookup yields CDR1 TSWWSYY and CDR2 QGS. This CDR3 is 15 amino acids long. The CDR3 reads CALGEVGGYTDKLIF. The CDR3 DNA is TGTGCTCTTGGGGAAGTTGGGGGATACACCGATAAACTCATCTTT.

The gene calls are TRDV1 and TRDJ1, with 7 positions matching TRDD2. V dropped 4 bases and J dropped 0; count of bases not matched to a gene: 20. This CDR3 comprises 20 residues. Germline CDR1 TSWWSYY, CDR2 QGS. CDR3 region: CALGVLSYIGLGRYTDKLIF. The CDR3 DNA sequence: TGTGCTCTTGGGGTCCTTTCCTACATCGGGCTGGGCAGGTACACCGATAAACTCATCTTT.

V is TRDV1 and J is TRDJ1; 8 nucleotides match TRDD3. Looked up from germline, CDR1 is TSWWSYY and CDR2 is QGS. This CDR3 contains 20 residues. The J segment lost 2 bases and the V segment lost 4 bases, leaving 21 bases of the junction unmatched. This chain's CDR3 is CALGVPEAFSCAGGTDKLIF. The CDR3 coding sequence is TGTGCTCTTGGGGTCCCTGAGGCCTTCTCATGTGCTGGGGGAACCGATAAACTCATCTTT.

The chain has TRDV1 and TRDJ1; TRDD3 aligns across 7 bases. V shed 2 bases, J shed 1 base, and the junction held 19 bases outside the gene matches. Germline V lookup: CDR1 TSWWSYY, CDR2 QGS. CDR3 length equals 20 residues. DNA for the CDR3: TGTGCTCTTGGGGAATCAGGGGGCTGGGGGCCCCCAGAGGGCACCGATAAACTCATCTTT. Translating gives CALGESGGWGPPEGTDKLIF.

This clone has more than one count but fewer than ten. This chain links TRDV1 with TRDJ1, with a tentative D call TRDD3 (6 bases). CDR3 size: 18 residues. V lost 3 bases and J lost 0, with 20 bases in between. Germline CDR1 and CDR2: TSWWSYY and QGS. CDR3 nucleotides: TGTGCTCTTGGGGAGCCGAGTAGGGGGACACAGTACACCGATAAACTCATCTTT. Amino acids: CALGEPSRGTQYTDKLIF.

This clone was seen more than once but under ten times. J is TRDJ1 and V is TRDV1, with a weak D call TRDD1 (5 bases). The CDR3 length is 14 residues. Germline lookup yields CDR1 TSWWSYY and CDR2 QGS. Trimming removed 3 bases at V and 5 bases at J, with 13 bases between. CDR3 DNA sequence: TGTGCTCTTGGGGACGGTAAGAAATTGGATAAACTCATCTTT. Protein: CALGDGKKLDKLIF.

This clone has a handful of counts. This chain uses TRDV1 with TRDJ1, with TRDD3 identical over 7 bases. The ends lost 6 bases at V and 4 bases at J; junction bases unmatched: 17. The CDR3 contains 17 residues. CDR1 TSWWSYY and CDR2 QGS come from the germline V gene. CDR3: CALGLQAVTGDVDKLIF. The CDR3 nucleotides read TGTGCTCTTGGCCTTCAGGCCGTGACTGGGGACGTCGATAAACTCATCTTT.

This clone was seen only a few times. The gene calls are TRDV1 and TRDJ1; 9 bases line up with TRDD3. Germline CDR1 and CDR2: TSWWSYY and QGS. The CDR3 loop spans 18 amino acids. Trimming took 3 bases from V and 7 from J; bases not matched to a gene: 18. The CDR3 nucleotides are TGTGCTCTTGGGGACCTTCCTCCAGCAGGATGGGGGATAGGTAAACTCATCTTT. It translates to CALGDLPPAGWGIGKLIF.

This clone showed up just a few times. The chain employs TRDV1 and TRDJ1, with 9 bases aligning to TRDD3. The CDR3 totals 20 residues. Germline assignment: CDR1 TSWWSYY and CDR2 QGS. The V and J ends lost 1 base and 0 bases, in that order; junction bases with no gene match: 15. This CDR3 is CALGEQPCQGDTIYTDKLIF. The CDR3 coding sequence is TGTGCTCTTGGGGAACAGCCCTGCCAGGGGGATACCATTTACACCGATAAACTCATCTTT.

This rearrangement joins TRDV1 to TRDJ1; 8 bases are a match to TRDD3. Trimming took 3 bases from V and 0 from J; bases not matched to a gene: 15. The CDR3 totals 19 residues. Germline V gene sequence: CDR1 TSWWSYY, CDR2 QGS. CDR3 loop: CALGDRSSVGIPYTDKLIF. In DNA form, the CDR3 reads TGTGCTCTTGGGGACCGATCTTCGGTGGGGATACCGTACACCGATAAACTCATCTTT.

V and J are TRDV2 and TRDJ1, with 10 bases matching TRDD3. The CDR3 spans 22 residues. V dropped 0 bases and J dropped 0; count of bases not matched to a gene: 21. Looked up from germline, CDR1 is GEAIGNYY and CDR2 is EKD. This CDR3 reads CACDTACPHLLGDPRYTDKLIF. In DNA, the CDR3 is TGTGCCTGTGACACCGCTTGCCCCCATTTACTGGGGGATCCCCGGTACACCGATAAACTCATCTTT.

This clone was found a few times. V and J are TRDV1 and TRDJ1; the D gene is possibly TRDD3 (5 bases). Trimming removed 5 bases from V and 2 bases from J, with 18 bases in between. The CDR3 sequence is 16 residues long. CDR1 and CDR2 (germline): TSWWSYY, QGS. This CDR3 reads CALGPGPGTETDKLIF. The CDR3 DNA sequence: TGTGCTCTTGGGCCCGGCCCTGGGACGGAGACCGATAAACTCATCTTT.

The chain joins TRDV1 to TRDJ1, with TRDD3 as a possible D gene (6 bases). Germline CDR1 is TSWWSYY and CDR2 is QGS. The CDR3 totals 22 residues. V shed 3 bases and J shed 0 bases, with 32 bases lying between them. The CDR3 sequence: CALGDRPLRLLPNRGNTDKLIF. The CDR3 nucleotides read TGTGCTCTTGGGGACCGACCGCTTCGACTCCTGCCCAACAGGGGGAACACCGATAAACTCATCTTT.

This clone was found a few times. The chain combines TRDV1 with TRDJ1; tentative D call: TRDD3 (6 bases). Trimming took 4 bases from V and 0 from J, leaving 27 bases between them. CDR1 TSWWSYY and CDR2 QGS come from the germline V gene. The CDR3 is 20 residues long. The CDR3 sequence: CALGARFPGDKIPYTDKLIF. CDR3 DNA sequence: TGTGCTCTTGGGGCCCGATTTCCGGGGGACAAAATACCGTACACCGATAAACTCATCTTT.

This clone occurred a few times. The rearrangement uses TRDV1 and TRDJ1; D is unclear. The ends were cut back, 2 bases at V and 0 bases at J, with 16 bases in the middle. Germline V gene data show CDR1 as TSWWSYY and CDR2 as QGS. The CDR3 sequence is 17 residues long. The CDR3 coding sequence is TGTGCTCTTGGGGAAACCCTCCACTATACTTACACCGATAAACTCATCTTT. This sequence encodes CALGETLHYTYTDKLIF.

This clone appeared a few times. The chain has TRDV1 and TRDJ1; 7 nucleotides agree with TRDD3. V lost 4 bases to trimming and J lost 4 bases; unmatched junction nucleotides: 6. CDR3 size: 14 residues. Germline V gene sequence: CDR1 TSWWSYY, CDR2 QGS. In DNA form, the CDR3 reads TGTGCTCTTGGGGCCCGGGGGATCGTCGATAAACTCATCTTT. This sequence encodes CALGARGIVDKLIF.

This clone was counted between two and nine times. The chain combines TRDV1 with TRDJ1, with D uncertain. Deletions cut 2 bases from V and 0 bases from J, with 25 bases between. This CDR3 comprises 20 residues. Per germline, CDR1 TSWWSYY and CDR2 QGS. CDR3 protein: CALGEKVPHGAGPYTDKLIF. CDR3 nucleotide sequence: TGTGCTCTTGGGGAAAAAGTTCCCCACGGTGCCGGGCCCTACACCGATAAACTCATCTTT.

V and J are TRDV1 and TRDJ1; a possible D gene is TRDD3 (5 bases). The V gene's germline CDR1 is TSWWSYY and CDR2 QGS. The CDR3 is 17 residues long. Trimming stripped 3 bases from V and 4 bases from J, with 21 bases between. CDR3 coding DNA: TGTGCTCTTGGGGACATTATACGAGCAACCACCAACGATAAACTCATCTTT. It translates to CALGDIIRATTNDKLIF.

This clone was counted only a few times. The chain employs TRDV1 and TRDJ1; 9 bases map to TRDD2. CDR1 TSWWSYY and CDR2 QGS come from the germline V gene. The CDR3 consists of 15 residues. V dropped 3 bases and J dropped 10; count of bases not matched to a gene: 12. CDR3 region: CALGDGPSYGFILIF. DNA for the CDR3: TGTGCTCTTGGGGATGGGCCTTCCTACGGATTTATACTCATCTTT.

The chain carries TRDV1 and TRDJ1, with TRDD3 matching over 13 bases. CDR3 size: 25 residues. The germline gives CDR1 TSWWSYY, CDR2 QGS. With 0 bases clipped from V and 0 bases from J, the junction kept 25 bases outside the gene matches. In DNA, the CDR3 is TGTGCTCTTGGGGAACTAGTTGAGCCTACCGATGTGTACTGGGGGATACGGGAGTACACCGATAAACTCATCTTT. The encoded protein is CALGELVEPTDVYWGIREYTDKLIF.

This clone has just a few counts. The rearrangement uses TRDV1 and TRDJ1; D not certain. The CDR3 sequence is 18 residues long. The V end was cut by 4 bases, the J end by 0 bases, with 21 bases between. Germline loops: CDR1 TSWWSYY, CDR2 QGS. CDR3: CALGGRHRDRSYTDKLIF. The CDR3, as DNA: TGTGCTCTTGGGGGAAGGCACCGGGACCGGTCCTACACCGATAAACTCATCTTT.

The V gene is TRDV1, the J gene TRDJ1, with 7 bases identical to TRDD2. The V segment lost 0 bases and the J segment 7 bases; nucleotides outside the gene matches: 8. The germline V gene encodes CDR1 TSWWSYY and CDR2 QGS. This CDR3 is built from 15 residues. The CDR3 sequence: CALGELFLIGGKLIF. CDR3 DNA sequence: TGTGCTCTTGGGGAACTCTTCCTAATAGGTGGTAAACTCATCTTT.

This clone has only a few counts. The rearrangement joins TRDV1 to TRDJ1, with D possibly matching TRDD2 (5 bases). CDR1 TSWWSYY and CDR2 QGS come from the germline V gene. The V end lost 2 bases, the J end lost 2 bases, and 33 bases lay between the germline ends. CDR3 length equals 22 residues. CDR3 protein: CALGELGVSPSTGRTGTDKLIF. In nucleotides, the CDR3 is TGTGCTCTTGGGGAATTAGGAGTTTCCCCTTCAACCGGGCGTACGGGAACCGATAAACTCATCTTT.

The chain joins TRDV1 to TRDJ1; the match to TRDD3 covers 10 bases. CDR3 length equals 17 residues. Per the germline V gene, CDR1 is TSWWSYY and CDR2 is QGS. V lost 2 bases, J lost 7 bases, and 13 bases stayed unmatched. DNA for the CDR3: TGTGCTCTTGGGGAAAGGTCATACTGGGGGATGACAGTTAAACTCATCTTT. Translated, it gives CALGERSYWGMTVKLIF.

The chain employs TRDV2 and TRDJ2, with D possibly being TRDD3 (6 bases). Trimming removed 1 base at V and 0 bases at J, with 20 bases between. This CDR3 contains 19 residues. The germline V gene has CDR1 GEAIGNYY and CDR2 EKD. The CDR3: CACDTEDVLGSSLTAQLFF. CDR3 sequence (DNA): TGTGCCTGTGACACGGAAGATGTACTGGGATCATCTTTGACAGCACAACTCTTCTTT.

This clone was seen a handful of times. A much bigger clone sits one base away, suggesting this may be a read error. The J gene is TRDJ1, the V gene TRDV2; 10 bases agree with TRDD3. This CDR3 region has 17 residues. Germline V gives CDR1 GEAIGNYY, CDR2 EKD. The CDR3 nucleotides are TGTGCCTGTGGCACCGGTACTGGGGGATGTCACACCGATAAACTCATCTTT. Its translation: CACGTGTGGCHTDKLIF.

There are a few counts of this clone. The chain has TRDV1 and TRDJ1; 11 positions agree with TRDD3. CDR3 length: 16 residues. V lost 3 bases to trimming and J lost 5 bases; unmatched junction nucleotides: 8. Looked up from germline, CDR1 is TSWWSYY and CDR2 is QGS. The CDR3 protein is CALGDWWGIRLDKLIF. CDR3 coding DNA: TGTGCTCTTGGGGATTGGTGGGGGATACGCCTGGATAAACTCATCTTT.

The chain couples TRDV1 to TRDJ1; TRDD2 matches 7 bases. The CDR3 sequence is 21 residues long. V lost 4 bases and J lost 0; bases outside the gene matches: 23. Germline values: CDR1 TSWWSYY, CDR2 QGS. The CDR3 DNA sequence: TGTGCTCTTGGGGGCCTACCTCCCTTCCTTAGTACTGGAGCAAACACCGATAAACTCATCTTT. Translation gives CALGGLPPFLSTGANTDKLIF.

This clone was seen more than once but under ten times. The rearrangement joins TRDV1 to TRDJ1; D not certain. The length of the CDR3 is 14 residues. With 4 bases removed from V and 2 bases from J, the gap between germline ends came to 11 bases. Per the germline V gene, CDR1 is TSWWSYY and CDR2 is QGS. Written as DNA, the CDR3 is TGTGCTCTTGGGGGTCCCCCCAAGACCGATAAACTCATCTTT. This translates into CALGGPPKTDKLIF.